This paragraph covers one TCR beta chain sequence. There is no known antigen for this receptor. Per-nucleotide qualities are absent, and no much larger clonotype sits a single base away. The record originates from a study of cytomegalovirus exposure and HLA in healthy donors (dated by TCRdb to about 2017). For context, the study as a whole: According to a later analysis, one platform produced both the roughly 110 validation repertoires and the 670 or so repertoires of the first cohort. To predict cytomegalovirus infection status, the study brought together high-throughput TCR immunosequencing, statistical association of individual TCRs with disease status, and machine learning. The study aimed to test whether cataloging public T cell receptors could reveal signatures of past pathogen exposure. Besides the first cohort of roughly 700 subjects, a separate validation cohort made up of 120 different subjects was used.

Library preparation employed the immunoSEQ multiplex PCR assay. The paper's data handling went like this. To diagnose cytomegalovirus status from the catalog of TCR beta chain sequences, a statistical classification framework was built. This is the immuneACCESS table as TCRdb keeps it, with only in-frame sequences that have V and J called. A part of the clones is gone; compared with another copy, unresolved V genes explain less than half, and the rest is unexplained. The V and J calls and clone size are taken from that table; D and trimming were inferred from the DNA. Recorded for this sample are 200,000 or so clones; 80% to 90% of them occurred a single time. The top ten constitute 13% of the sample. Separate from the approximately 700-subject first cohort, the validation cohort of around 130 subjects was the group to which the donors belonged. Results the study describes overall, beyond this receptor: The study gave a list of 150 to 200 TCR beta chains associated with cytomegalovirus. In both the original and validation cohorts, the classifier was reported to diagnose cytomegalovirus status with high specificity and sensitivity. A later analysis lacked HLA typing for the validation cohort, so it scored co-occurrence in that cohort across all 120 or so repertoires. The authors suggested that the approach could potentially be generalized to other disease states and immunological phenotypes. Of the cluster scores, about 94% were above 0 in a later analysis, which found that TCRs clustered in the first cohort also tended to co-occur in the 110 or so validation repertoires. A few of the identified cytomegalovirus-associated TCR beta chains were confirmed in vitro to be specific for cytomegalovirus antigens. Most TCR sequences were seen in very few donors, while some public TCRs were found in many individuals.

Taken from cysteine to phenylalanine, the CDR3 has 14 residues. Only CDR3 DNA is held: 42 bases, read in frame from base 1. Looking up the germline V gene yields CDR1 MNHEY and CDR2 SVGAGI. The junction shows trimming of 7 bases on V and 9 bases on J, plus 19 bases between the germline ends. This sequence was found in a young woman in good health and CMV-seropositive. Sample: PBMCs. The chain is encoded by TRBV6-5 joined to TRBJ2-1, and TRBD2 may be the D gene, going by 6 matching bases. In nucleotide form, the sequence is TGTGCCAGCACCCTTGGTGCGGGGCTGAGTGAGCAGTTCTTC. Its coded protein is CASTLGAGLSEQFF.